These T cell receptor beta chains were read from a single sample in a study of cytomegalovirus exposure and HLA in healthy donors. Using immunoSEQ multiplex PCR, the repertoire was profiled, and TCRdb retains in-frame clones only, with some absent. The sample includes 150,000 to 200,000 clones, 68% seen only once; the top ten take roughly a tenth. The sequencing sample was made of PBMCs. The source is a man aged 25-40 years in good health and CMV-seropositive. Both conserved end residues are part of each CDR3. The order of the fields is V gene, J gene, clone size, D gene, CDR3 length, CDR3 DNA, CDR3 protein. D genes are given only for firm matches. Only part of the rows carry a size: once, few, many, or a class if the clone is expanded.

TRBV18	TRBJ1-1	-	-	13	TGTGCCAGCTCACTGGGCAGGGACACTGAAGCTTTCTTT	CASSLGRDTEAFF
TRBV30	TRBJ1-5	few	-	13	TGTGCCTGGAGTGCGGAAAGCGATCAGCCCCAGCATTTT	CAWSAESDQPQHF
TRBV7-9	TRBJ2-5	-	TRBD2	16	TGTGCCAGCAGCCTCGGACTAGCGGAACCTCAAGAGACCCAGTACTTC	CASSLGLAEPQETQYF
TRBV27	TRBJ1-2	few	-	13	TGTGCCAGCAGTTTACATGAGGACTATGGCTACACCTTC	CASSLHEDYGYTF
TRBV5-5	TRBJ1-1	-	TRBD1	15	TGTGCCAGCAGCTTGGCTTGGGACAGGAACACTGAAGCTTTCTTT	CASSLAWDRNTEAFF
TRBV27	TRBJ1-3	-	TRBD1	17	TGTGCCAGCACCTTGACAGGGGGCCTTTTCTCTGGAAACACCATATATTTT	CASTLTGGLFSGNTIYF
TRBV5-6	TRBJ2-7	-	-	15	TGTGCCAGCAGCTTGAGGCCGGACAGAGCCTACGAGCAGTACTTC	CASSLRPDRAYEQYF
TRBV4-2	TRBJ2-3	few	TRBD2	15	TGTGCCAGCAGCCAGCATAGCGGGCGCACAGATACGCAGTATTTT	CASSQHSGRTDTQYF
TRBV4-1	TRBJ1-5	few	TRBD1	15	TGCGCCAGCAGCCGAGGACAGGTGGACGGTCAGCCCCAGCATTTT	CASSRGQVDGQPQHF
TRBV25-1	TRBJ2-2	-	-	16	TGTGCCAGCAGTTCACTGGCTAAGGGAGGCACCGGGGAGCTGTTTTTT	CASSSLAKGGTGELFF
TRBV10-3	TRBJ2-1	-	TRBD2	15	TGTGCCATCAGTCGGACTAGCGGAGCGTACAATGAGCAGTTCTTC	CAISRTSGAYNEQFF
TRBV25-1	TRBJ2-1	-	-	13	TGTGCCAGCGTGGCAGACTCCTACAATGAGCAGTTCTTC	CASVADSYNEQFF
TRBV19	TRBJ1-5	-	TRBD1	14	TGTGCCAGTAGTATGACAGGGTCCGATCAGCCCCAGCATTTT	CASSMTGSDQPQHF
TRBV2	TRBJ1-4	few	TRBD1	14	TGTGCCAGCAGGTCGGACAGGGTGGATGAAAAACTGTTTTTT	CASRSDRVDEKLFF
TRBV6-1	TRBJ1-5	-	-	14	TGTGCCAGCGGTCCAAGGGGTCGCATGGGGCCCCAGCATTTT	CASGPRGRMGPQHF
TRBV30	TRBJ1-2	-	-	14	TGTGCCTGGTCAGCCTCAGGGTTGGACTATGGCTACACCTTC	CAWSASGLDYGYTF
TRBV7-9	TRBJ2-5	-	-	14	TGTGCCAGCAGCTTAGAAGCAGGGGACGAGACCCAGTACTTC	CASSLEAGDETQYF
TRBV25-1	TRBJ2-7	-	TRBD1	15	TGTGCCAGCAGTGGGACAGGGGTAGGCTCCTACGAGCAGTACTTC	CASSGTGVGSYEQYF
TRBV27	TRBJ2-1	-	-	12	TGTGCCAGCAGTTTCGGCGGCAATGAGCAGTTCTTC	CASSFGGNEQFF
TRBV5-8	TRBJ1-5	-	-	16	TGTGCCAGCAGCTTCGGTTCCGATTATAGCAATCAGCCCCAGCATTTT	CASSFGSDYSNQPQHF
TRBV6-6	TRBJ2-3	-	-	15	TGTGCCAGCAGTTACCGACTAGTTGAATTAGATACGCAGTATTTT	CASSYRLVELDTQYF
TRBV18	TRBJ2-7	few	TRBD1	23	TGTGCCAGCTCACCCAATTTTCCTCGGACAGGTTTCGGCATTGTGACCCCTGAATACGAGCAGTACTTC	CASSPNFPRTGFGIVTPEYEQYF
TRBV11-2	TRBJ1-4	-	TRBD1	15	TGTGCCAGCAGCTCAGGGGGCGCATCTAATGAAAAACTGTTTTTT	CASSSGGASNEKLFF
TRBV27	TRBJ1-1	-	TRBD1	16	TGTGCCAGCAGCCCTACTCGGACAGGGTTCGACACTGAAGCTTTCTTT	CASSPTRTGFDTEAFF
TRBV6-5	TRBJ2-7	-	-	12	TGTGCCAGCAGTTACTCGGGGGGCGAGCAGTACTTC	CASSYSGGEQYF
TRBV5-4	TRBJ2-1	-	-	15	TGTGCCAGCAGCTTGACCGTAGCAGCCTACAATGAGCAGTTCTTC	CASSLTVAAYNEQFF
TRBV27	TRBJ2-1	-	-	14	TGTGCCAGCAGTAAGGGGCCTCCCCGGAATGAGCAGTTCTTC	CASSKGPPRNEQFF
TRBV10-2	TRBJ1-5	-	-	13	TGCGCTACGCGGACGGGAAGCAATCAGCCCCAGCATTTT	CATRTGSNQPQHF
TRBV7-3	TRBJ2-5	-	TRBD2	15	TGTGCCAGCAGCCCTCTAGCGGGAGTACGAGAGACCCAGTACTTC	CASSPLAGVRETQYF
TRBV10-1	TRBJ2-7	-	-	14	TGCGCCAGCAGTGAGAGTGCTAGACTTGGCGAGCAGTACTTC	CASSESARLGEQYF
TRBV6-1	TRBJ2-1	few	-	13	TGTGCCAGCAGTGAAGCGCAGGGTAATGAGCAGTTCTTC	CASSEAQGNEQFF
TRBV6-6	TRBJ1-5	-	-	15	TGTGCCAGCAGTTACTCGACGGCAGGGAATCTGCCCCAGCATTTT	CASSYSTAGNLPQHF
TRBV19	TRBJ2-1	-	TRBD1	16	TGTGCCAGTAGACGAACAGGGGGCAACCCCTACAATGAGCAGTTCTTC	CASRRTGGNPYNEQFF
TRBV10-3	TRBJ1-3	-	TRBD1	16	TGTGCCATCAGTGAGGGGACAGGGGTCCCTGGAAACACCATATATTTT	CAISEGTGVPGNTIYF
TRBV6-5	TRBJ2-4	once	-	14	TGTGCCAGCAGTTACTCGGTAGCACAAAACATTCAGTACTTC	CASSYSVAQNIQYF
TRBV4-1	TRBJ1-1	few	-	14	TGCGCCAGCAGCTTACAGGAGTCCGGGACTGAAGCTTTCTTT	CASSLQESGTEAFF
TRBV5-8	TRBJ2-1	few	-	16	TGTGCCAGCAGCTTGGAGGGAAAGGGGAACTACAATGAGCAGTTCTTC	CASSLEGKGNYNEQFF
TRBV19	TRBJ1-1	few	-	15	TGTGCCAGTAGTTCGGTCCAGGGTGGTGGCACTGAAGCTTTCTTT	CASSSVQGGGTEAFF
TRBV28	TRBJ1-5	-	-	13	TGTGCCAGCTTCGGGTCCCGTAATCAGCCCCAGCATTTT	CASFGSRNQPQHF
TRBV25-1	TRBJ2-1	-	-	14	TGTGCCAGCAGTGATCTGATCCTAGCAGATGAGCAGTTCTTC	CASSDLILADEQFF
TRBV27	TRBJ2-2	-	-	14	TGTGCCAGCAGTTTTGGACAGCTTTCCGGGGAGCTGTTTTTT	CASSFGQLSGELFF
TRBV7-2	TRBJ2-1	-	TRBD2	18	TGTGCCAGCAGCACGGGACTAGCCCTTGAGGAGAATGACAATGAGCAGTTCTTC	CASSTGLALEENDNEQFF
TRBV5-1	TRBJ1-2	-	-	14	TGCGCCAGCAGCTTGGGCCAAGGAGACTATGGCTACACCTTC	CASSLGQGDYGYTF
TRBV27	TRBJ1-2	-	TRBD1	15	TGTGCCAGTAGAACTCCCCGACAGGGTGGCTATGGCTACACCTTC	CASRTPRQGGYGYTF
TRBV19	TRBJ2-7	once	TRBD2	15	TGTGCCAGTAGTATCGGGGCTAGCGGGAGTTACGAGCAGTACTTC	CASSIGASGSYEQYF